The next 15 T cell receptor beta chains were all read from a single sample in a study of blood T cell repertoires in COVID-19 (TCRdb year 2020). Receptor amplification or capture employed the immunoSEQ multiplex PCR assay. This is the immuneACCESS table as TCRdb keeps it, with only in-frame sequences that have V and J called. A part of the clones is gone; compared with another copy, unresolved V genes explain less than half, and the rest is unexplained. The sample data list about 300,000 clones, and approximately 88% of these were observed just once. The ten largest clones add up to about 1.5% of the sample. Material: peripheral blood. These receptors all come from a woman aged 25 to 39 with COVID-19, enrolled during active disease.

The chain links TRBV7-9 to TRBJ2-1; D ambiguous. This CDR3 is 15 amino acids long. The germline V gene has CDR1 SEHNR and CDR2 FQNEAQ (reference sequence). The ends were cut back, 2 bases at V and 4 bases at J, with 12 bases in the middle. The CDR3 is CASSLYQGVYNEQFF. The CDR3 coding sequence is TGTGCCAGCAGCTTATACCAAGGAGTATACAATGAGCAGTTCTTC.

The rearrangement uses TRBV19 and TRBJ1-5; no reliable D call. The germline V gene has CDR1 LNHDA and CDR2 SQIVND (reference sequence). CDR3 length: 12 residues. The V end lost 5 bases, the J end lost 6 bases, and 8 bases lay between the germline ends. The DNA of the CDR3 is TGTGCCAGTAGTTTGGGGAGTCAGCCCCAGCATTTT. This codes for CASSLGSQPQHF.

V is TRBV9 and J is TRBJ2-2, with 12 bases matching TRBD2. Germline values: CDR1 SGDLS, CDR2 YYNGEE. Trimming removed 2 bases from V and 7 bases from J; junction bases left unmatched: 18. The CDR3 length is 20 residues. CDR3 region: CASSVNRAPGLAGLGGELFF. DNA of the CDR3: TGTGCCAGCAGCGTCAACAGGGCCCCGGGACTAGCGGGTCTAGGCGGGGAGCTGTTTTTT.

The chain recombines TRBV5-1 with TRBJ2-6; TRBD1 might be the D (6 bases). Germline CDR1 and CDR2: SGHRS and YFSETQ. The CDR3 covers 21 residues. V lost 1 base to trimming and J lost 2 bases, with 25 bases between them. CDR3 residues: CASSLSREVGFGTTGANVLTF. The CDR3 nucleotides are TGCGCCAGCAGCTTGAGTAGAGAGGTGGGTTTCGGGACAACTGGGGCCAACGTCCTGACTTTC.

This clone was counted once. The chain joins TRBV6-1 to TRBJ1-5; the D is unclear. The germline gives CDR1 MNHNS, CDR2 SASEGT. The CDR3 is 14 residues long. Trimming stripped 1 base from V and 2 bases from J, with 6 bases between. The CDR3: CASSEGQGNQPQHF. In nucleotides, the CDR3 is TGTGCCAGCAGTGAAGGGCAGGGCAATCAGCCCCAGCATTTT.

The chain carries TRBV3-1 (or the pseudogene TRBV3-2) and TRBJ2-7, with TRBD2 matching over 11 bases. The CDR3 contains 15 residues. V shed 4 bases, J shed 1 base, and the junction held 3 bases outside the gene matches. Germline V gives CDR1 LGHDT, CDR2 YNNKEL (reference sequence). The CDR3 is CASSRASGGSYEQYF. The CDR3 DNA reads as TGTGCCAGCAGCCGAGCTAGCGGGGGGTCCTACGAGCAGTACTTC.

This rearrangement joins TRBV7-9 to TRBJ1-1, with TRBD1 identical over 7 bases. Germline V lookup: CDR1 SEHNR, CDR2 FQNEAQ (reference sequence). The length of the CDR3 is 13 residues. The junction had 4 bases not matched to a gene; V was cut back by 4 bases and J by 5 bases. This chain's CDR3 is CASSSQQGTEAFF. CDR3 bases: TGTGCCAGCAGCTCCCAACAGGGGACTGAAGCTTTCTTT.

The chain employs TRBV27 and TRBJ1-3; 8 positions agree with TRBD1. The junction had 8 bases not matched to a gene; V was cut back by 4 bases and J by 9 bases. Per germline, CDR1 MNHEY and CDR2 SMNVEV (reference sequence). CDR3 size: 14 residues. CDR3 nucleotides: TGTGCCAGCAGTTCCCTAGGACAGGGCAGCACCATATATTTT. It translates to CASSSLGQGSTIYF.

This chain joins TRBV7-8 and TRBJ1-1; D gene uncertain. The CDR3 runs to 13 residues. From germline, CDR1 is SGHVS and CDR2 FQNEAQ. V lost 6 bases and J 1 base, leaving 9 bases between the germline ends. CDR3 residues: CASRTNWNTEAFF. CDR3 DNA: TGTGCCAGCAGAACTAACTGGAACACTGAAGCTTTCTTT.

This chain joins TRBV7-7 and TRBJ2-3; 10 bases fit TRBD2. The V gene's germline CDR1 is SSHAT and CDR2 FNYEAQ (reference sequence). V trimming: 4 bases; J trimming: 5 bases; junction bases outside the gene matches: 6. CDR3 length: 15 amino acids. CDR3 DNA sequence: TGTGCCAGCAGCTCCAGCGGGGGGGCAGGAGATACGCAGTATTTT. Amino acids: CASSSSGGAGDTQYF.

V usage is TRBV7-9 and J usage is TRBJ1-1; 10 bases match TRBD1. This CDR3 spans 15 amino acids. Germline lookup yields CDR1 SEHNR and CDR2 FQNEAQ (reference sequence). Trimming at V came to 5 bases and at J to 11 bases, leaving 14 bases not matched to a gene. The CDR3, as DNA: TGTGCCAGCAGCCTCCGACAGGGGGCGAAAACGGAGGCTTTCTTT. This encodes CASSLRQGAKTEAFF.

The V and J genes are TRBV7-9 and TRBJ1-2; 8 positions agree with TRBD1. This CDR3 has 13 residues. V trimming: 5 bases; J trimming: 5 bases; junction bases outside the gene matches: 4. Germline V gene lookup returns CDR1 SEHNR and CDR2 FQNEAQ (reference sequence). The CDR3 is CASSPRTGYGYTF. The CDR3 DNA sequence: TGTGCCAGCAGCCCTCGGACAGGGTATGGCTACACCTTC.

About this clone itself: Given a much more abundant clone one base away, this may be a read error. This sample includes further DNA sequences coding for the same CDR3. V gene TRBV28 combines with J gene TRBJ2-2; 9 bases match TRBD2. V trimming: 0 bases; J trimming: 6 bases; junction bases outside the gene matches: 8. Germline V gene sequence: CDR1 MDHEN, CDR2 SYDVKM. The CDR3 contains 17 residues. CDR3 DNA: TGTGCCAGCAGTTTATGGGGACTCGCGGGGGGGCCCGGGGAGCTGTTTTTT. Encoded protein: CASSLWGLAGGPGELFF.

This clone occurred once. This sequence joins TRBV30 and TRBJ2-5; D is perhaps TRBD1 (6 bases). V lost 0 bases, J lost 4 bases, and 9 bases lay in between. The CDR3 has 13 amino acids. Germline V gene data show CDR1 as GTSNPN and CDR2 as SVGIG (reference sequence). This CDR3 reads CAWSVTGLETQYF. CDR3 in DNA: TGTGCCTGGAGTGTAACAGGGCTAGAGACCCAGTACTTC.

This chain links TRBV7-2 with TRBJ2-5, with 14 bases matching TRBD2. V gave up 5 bases and J gave up 5 bases; unmatched junction bases: 7. Looked up from germline, CDR1 is SGHTA and CDR2 is FQGNSA. The length of the CDR3 is 16 residues. The CDR3 sequence: CASSQGLAGVGETQYF. The CDR3 region has the DNA TGTGCCAGCAGCCAGGGACTAGCGGGGGTGGGGGAGACCCAGTACTTC.